The 25 T cell receptor beta chains presented below share a single source sample, sequenced in a study of control samples from healthy donors and cancer patients. Profiling relied on immunoSEQ multiplex PCR, and the TCRdb table lists in-frame clones only, not all of them. The repertoire holds more than 80,000 clones, about 92% seen once, with 8% in the top ten. The sequenced sample consisted of blood. Receptors originate from a man between 18 and 29 years old in good health.

This chain connects TRBV7-9 to TRBJ1-1; D is unclear. Per the germline V gene, CDR1 is SEHNR and CDR2 is FQNEAQ (reference sequence). V was clipped by 1 base and J by 1 base, with 7 bases between them. The CDR3 runs 14 residues. CDR3 coding DNA: TGTGCCAGCAGCTTAGAGGGTCGGAACACTGAAGCTTTCTTT. Its translation: CASSLEGRNTEAFF.

V gene TRBV4-1 combines with J gene TRBJ1-4, with D uncertain. The CDR3 is made up of 16 amino acids. The V gene lost 5 bases and the J gene lost 5 bases, with 18 bases spanning the gap. The germline V gene has CDR1 MGHRA and CDR2 YSYEKL. The CDR3 here is CASSFATTSYNEKLFF. In DNA form, the CDR3 reads TGCGCCAGCAGCTTCGCCACTACTTCGTACAATGAAAAACTGTTTTTT.

V is TRBV18 and J is TRBJ2-6; 7 positions agree with TRBD1. V trimming: 3 bases; J trimming: 0 bases; junction bases outside the gene matches: 2. This CDR3 is built from 16 residues. Per germline, CDR1 KGHSH and CDR2 LQKENI. CDR3 loop: CASSPTGSSGANVLTF. The DNA of the CDR3 is TGTGCCAGCTCACCGACAGGGAGCTCTGGGGCCAACGTCCTGACTTTC.

This chain uses TRBV7-2 with TRBJ2-7; D is unclear. Germline values: CDR1 SGHTA, CDR2 FQGNSA. V lost 6 bases to trimming and J lost 3 bases, with 15 bases between them. CDR3 size: 14 residues. The CDR3 spells CASRQRVGVYEQYF. The CDR3, as DNA: TGTGCCAGCAGACAACGGGTCGGAGTCTACGAGCAGTACTTC.

The chain has TRBV11-2 and TRBJ1-2, with D uncertain. This CDR3 has 15 amino acids. Germline V CDR1 and CDR2: SGHAT, FQNNGV. V dropped 7 bases and J dropped 2 bases, with 17 bases sitting between them. The CDR3 coding sequence is TGTGCCAGCAACAGCAACGACGGTAACAACTATGGCTACACCTTC. This translates into CASNSNDGNNYGYTF.

This rearrangement joins TRBV19 to TRBJ1-5, with a possible D match to TRBD1 (6 bases). CDR1 LNHDA and CDR2 SQIVND come from the germline V gene (reference sequence). Trimming removed 0 bases from V and 7 bases from J, with 16 bases in between. The length of the CDR3 is 16 residues. The CDR3 sequence is CASSIDPRAGEQPQHF. The CDR3 DNA is TGTGCCAGTAGTATAGACCCAAGGGCAGGGGAACAGCCCCAGCATTTT.

A single count supports this clone. The chain carries TRBV7-2 and TRBJ1-1, with 7 bases matching TRBD1. The V and J ends lost 7 bases and 6 bases, in that order; junction bases with no gene match: 11. The CDR3 runs to 14 residues. Germline V gene data show CDR1 as SGHTA and CDR2 as FQGNSA. The chain's CDR3 is CASTADRVFAEAFF. CDR3 bases: TGTGCCAGCACCGCAGACAGGGTGTTCGCTGAAGCTTTCTTT.

The rearrangement joins TRBV6-6 to TRBJ2-7, with 13 bases lining up with TRBD2. Trimming removed 4 bases from V and 4 bases from J; junction bases left unmatched: 7. The length of the CDR3 is 16 residues. Per germline, CDR1 MNHNY and CDR2 SVGAGI (reference sequence). CDR3 nucleotides: TGTGCCAGCAGTTCGGGACTAGCGGGAAGGTTGTACGAGCAGTACTTC. It encodes CASSSGLAGRLYEQYF.

The chain links TRBV7-9 to TRBJ2-1; 10 positions match TRBD2. Germline V gene data show CDR1 as SEHNR and CDR2 as FQNEAQ (reference sequence). There are 18 residues in the CDR3. The trim removed 5 bases at V and 7 bases at J, leaving 17 bases unmatched. CDR3 DNA: TGTGCCAGCAGCGGCCTACAGAGCGGGGGGGGCCAAGGGAATGAGCAGTTCTTC. Translating gives CASSGLQSGGGQGNEQFF.

The rearrangement joins TRBV2 to TRBJ1-1; 7 positions agree with TRBD1. Germline trimming cut 10 bases from V and 8 bases from J; bases unmatched to any gene: 7. The CDR3 covers 11 residues. Per the germline V gene, CDR1 is SNHLY and CDR2 is FYNNEI. The CDR3 nucleotides are TGTGCCATCGGGCAGGGACAGGAAGCTTTCTTT. It specifies CAIGQGQEAFF.

The chain combines TRBV25-1 with TRBJ1-5; a possible D gene is TRBD1 (5 bases). CDR1 and CDR2 (germline): MGHDK, SYGVNS. V was cut by 4 bases and J by 2 bases, with 9 bases left in between. CDR3 size: 14 residues. Here the CDR3 reads CASSVRGGNQPQHF. CDR3 DNA: TGTGCCAGCAGTGTAAGGGGAGGCAATCAGCCCCAGCATTTT. Supplemented by reference TRBV25-1 and TRBJ1-5, the full variable domain reads EADIYQTPRYLVIGTGKKITLECSQTMGHDKMYWYQQDPGMELHLIHYSYGVNSTEKGDLSSESTVSRIRTEHFPLTLESARPSHTSQYLCASSVRGGNQPQHFGDGTRLSIL.

The rearrangement links TRBV19 to TRBJ1-1; D unresolved. The V gene lost 5 bases and the J gene lost 8 bases, with 9 bases spanning the gap. The CDR3 has 11 residues. Germline CDR1 is LNHDA and CDR2 is SQIVND (reference sequence). DNA of the CDR3: TGTGCCAGTAGTCCGGGTTCGGAAGCTTTCTTT. Translation: CASSPGSEAFF.

The chain couples TRBV5-1 to TRBJ2-1; D gene unclear. The germline V gene encodes CDR1 SGHRS and CDR2 YFSETQ. Between the trimmed V and J ends, which lost 7 bases and 3 bases, there was a span of 8 bases. The CDR3 runs 12 residues. CDR3 loop: CASGLDYNEQFF. The DNA for the CDR3 is TGCGCCAGCGGCCTTGACTACAATGAGCAGTTCTTC.

The genes are TRBV9 and TRBJ2-1, with 8 nucleotides matching TRBD2. J lost 8 bases, V lost 3 bases, and 7 bases had no gene match. The CDR3 is 14 amino acids. CDR1 is SGDLS, CDR2 YYNGEE, per germline. The CDR3 protein is CASSGLTSEDEQFF. The CDR3, as DNA: TGTGCCAGCAGCGGATTGACTAGCGAAGATGAGCAGTTCTTC.

The chain combines TRBV9 with TRBJ2-7; D gene ambiguous. The CDR3 loop spans 14 amino acids. V lost 0 bases, J lost 3 bases, and 10 bases lay in between. Germline V CDR1 and CDR2: SGDLS, YYNGEE. Here the CDR3 DNA reads TGTGCCAGCAGCGTAGACGCCAACAGCTACGAGCAGTACTTC. Protein sequence: CASSVDANSYEQYF.

This chain uses TRBV27 with TRBJ2-7; D ambiguous. The CDR3 totals 15 residues. Trimming stripped 6 bases from V and 0 bases from J, with 15 bases between. The germline V gene encodes CDR1 MNHEY and CDR2 SMNVEV (reference sequence). The CDR3 region has the DNA TGTGCCAGCAGCTTCCGTTACGACCTCTCCTACGAGCAGTACTTC. It specifies CASSFRYDLSYEQYF.

The chain uses TRBV27 and TRBJ1-2, with D possibly being TRBD1 (6 bases). V gave up 4 bases and J gave up 6 bases, with 15 bases separating them. Germline V CDR1 and CDR2: MNHEY, SMNVEV (reference sequence). The CDR3 spans 14 residues. DNA of the CDR3: TGTGCCAGCAGTTCTCGGCCAGGGGTGAATGGCTACACCTTC. Translated, it gives CASSSRPGVNGYTF.

This clone was detected once. The junction and the germline gene differ at one end; a read error may be behind it. The chain recombines TRBV6-5 with TRBJ1-2, with D perhaps TRBD1 (5 bases). The CDR3 length is 13 residues. CDR1 is MNHEY, CDR2 SVGAGI, per germline. The CDR3 bases are TGTGCCAGCAGTCAATCAGGGTCCTATAGCTACACCTTC. This gives the protein CASSQSGSYSYTF.

The rearrangement uses TRBV27 and TRBJ1-2; 8 nucleotides align to TRBD1. This CDR3 has 18 amino acids. Trimming took 7 bases from V and 7 from J; bases not matched to a gene: 23. Germline CDR1 reads MNHEY; CDR2 reads SMNVEV (reference sequence). The CDR3 sequence is CASTLLSAGTGPFRGYTF. CDR3 coding DNA: TGTGCCAGCACCCTATTGTCGGCTGGGACAGGCCCTTTCCGTGGCTACACCTTC.

This chain joins TRBV7-8 and TRBJ2-1; the D call may be TRBD1 or TRBD2 (5 bases each). The germline V gene has CDR1 SGHVS and CDR2 FQNEAQ. This CDR3 is 13 amino acids long. V gave up 0 bases and J gave up 6 bases, with 6 bases separating them. CDR3 DNA: TGTGCCAGCAGCTTAGCGGGGGTCAATGAGCAGTTCTTC. This gives the protein CASSLAGVNEQFF.

The V gene is TRBV6-2 or TRBV6-3, the J gene TRBJ2-2; D not certain. Germline lookup yields CDR1 MNHEY and CDR2 SVGEGT. V lost 2 bases and J lost 7, with 8 bases in between. This CDR3 is built from 13 residues. In DNA, the CDR3 is TGTGCCAGCAGTTACAGTTCGGGCGGGGAGCTGTTTTTT. This encodes CASSYSSGGELFF.

This clone has only a few counts. One end of the junction is discordant with germline, which a read error may explain. The CDR3 loop reads CASSDNDRGQIF. CDR3 nucleotides: TGTGCCAGCAGTGATAACGACCGGGGGCAAATCTTT. V gene TRBV2 combines with J gene TRBJ1-1; D perhaps matches TRBD1 (6 bases). CDR1 SNHLY and CDR2 FYNNEI come from the germline V gene. The length of the CDR3 is 12 residues.

CDR3 amino acids: CASSLDRDSGYTF. CDR3 DNA: TGTGCCAGCAGCTTAGACAGGGATAGTGGCTACACCTTC. The chain recombines TRBV7-2 with TRBJ1-2; weak D call: TRBD1 (6 bases). This CDR3 spans 13 amino acids. Looked up from germline, CDR1 is SGHTA and CDR2 is FQGNSA. V was clipped by 1 base and J by 7 bases, with 10 bases between them.

The chain combines TRBV5-6 with TRBJ1-2; D is possibly TRBD1 (5 bases). CDR3 size: 13 residues. From germline, CDR1 is SGHDT and CDR2 YYEEEE. The V and J ends lost 0 bases and 5 bases respectively, with 8 bases between them. CDR3 nucleotide sequence: TGTGCCAGCAGCTTGGGGACACCATATGGCTACACCTTC. It translates to CASSLGTPYGYTF. The full variable domain, rest sourced from reference TRBV5-6 and TRBJ1-2, is DAGVTQSPTHLIKTRGQQVTLRCSPKSGHDTVSWYQQALGQGPQFIFQYYEEEERQRGNFPDRFSGHQFPNYSSELNVNALLLGDSALYLCASSLGTPYGYTFGSGTRLTVV.

The chain uses TRBV6-5 and TRBJ1-2, with 8 positions matching TRBD1. V lost 7 bases to trimming and J lost 3 bases; unmatched junction nucleotides: 4. The CDR3 extends over 13 amino acids. Germline CDR1 reads MNHEY; CDR2 reads SVGAGI. CDR3 residues: CASTQGADYGYTF. CDR3 DNA: TGTGCCAGCACTCAGGGGGCGGACTATGGCTACACCTTC.